Below are 10 T cell receptor beta chains sequenced from a single sample in a study of CD8+CD57+ T cells in acquired aplastic anemia. For CDR3 and TCR beta VDJ profiling, genomic DNA was the template used. TCRdb re-called the reads through MiXCR, storing one row per CDR3 protein. In the table there are 200,000 to 250,000 distinct CDR3 sequences, 61% of which are singletons. The sequenced sample consisted of sorted CD4+, CD8+, or CD8+CD57+ T cells (not recorded which) from PBMCs. These receptors were collected from a human donor in good health.

The gene calls are TRBV10-3 and TRBJ2-7; D is tentatively TRBD1 or TRBD2 (5 bases each). Germline V lookup: CDR1 ENHRY, CDR2 SYGVKD. This CDR3 spans 15 amino acids. Trimming shortened V by 1 base and J by 2 bases, and 12 bases separated the two germline ends. Here the CDR3 reads CAISEWDGSPYEQYF. In nucleotides, the CDR3 is TGTGCCATCAGTGAGTGGGACGGATCCCCCTACGAGCAGTACTTC.

About this clonotype itself: Mismatch with germline at one junction end may stem from a read error. V usage is TRBV10-2 and J usage is TRBJ2-7, with 8 bases fitting TRBD2. The germline V gene encodes CDR1 WSHSY and CDR2 SAAADI. This CDR3 region has 16 residues. The CDR3 DNA reads as TGTGCCAGCAGCCACGCGGAGCGGGAGACGTCCTACGAGCAGTACTTC. This codes for CASSHAERETSYEQYF.

The V and J genes are TRBV2 and TRBJ2-1; 10 positions agree with TRBD1. The V segment lost 8 bases and the J segment 5 bases; nucleotides outside the gene matches: 3. CDR3 length equals 13 residues. Germline V lookup: CDR1 SNHLY, CDR2 FYNNEI. The CDR3 protein is CASPGQGNNEQFF. For the CDR3, the DNA is TGTGCCAGCCCGGGACAGGGGAACAATGAGCAGTTCTTC.

This clonotype was seen repeatedly, ten times or more. DNA for the CDR3: TGTGCCAGCAGTTTTACCCCGTCAAGCTCCTACGAGCAGTACTTC. Translated: CASSFTPSSSYEQYF. The chain has TRBV27 and TRBJ2-7, with D unclear. Germline V lookup: CDR1 MNHEY, CDR2 SMNVEV (reference sequence). The ends were cut back, 3 bases at V and 0 bases at J, with 12 bases in the middle. The CDR3 is 15 amino acids.

To note about this clonotype: A read error is likely, as this CDR3 ends without the conserved phenylalanine or tryptophan. This sequence joins TRBV20-1 and TRBJ2-2; 10 nucleotides line up with TRBD1. Germline CDR1 is DFQATT and CDR2 is SNEGSKA (reference sequence). The length of the CDR3 is 14 residues. J gave up 4 bases and V 7 bases, and 6 bases lay outside the gene matches. The CDR3 spells CSGTGTGATGELFS. The CDR3 coding sequence is TGCAGTGGGACCGGGACAGGGGCCACCGGGGAGCTGTTTTCT.

The chain joins TRBV5-4 to TRBJ2-7; 14 positions agree with TRBD2. The CDR3 has 15 amino acids. Trimming took 4 bases from V and 5 from J; bases not matched to a gene: 5. Germline-derived CDR1 and CDR2 are SGHNT and YYREEE (reference sequence). CDR3 DNA: TGTGCCAGCAGCAATCCGGGACTAGCGGGAGACGAGCAGTACTTC. Amino acid sequence: CASSNPGLAGDEQYF.

The chain carries TRBV9 and TRBJ2-1, with D perhaps TRBD1 or TRBD2 (6 bases each). Germline values: CDR1 SGDLS, CDR2 YYNGEE. V lost 0 bases and J 5 bases, leaving 12 bases between the germline ends. This CDR3 is built from 15 residues. The CDR3 spells CASSVGSGADNEQFF. The DNA of the CDR3 is TGTGCCAGCAGCGTAGGTTCGGGGGCCGACAATGAGCAGTTCTTC.

This clonotype was seen only a few times. The DNA of the CDR3 is TGTGCCAGTAGTAGGGCGGGGGGTCCCCAGCATTTT. Its protein is CASSRAGGPQHF. V gene TRBV19 combines with J gene TRBJ1-5; D is perhaps TRBD1 (5 bases). Per the germline V gene, CDR1 is LNHDA and CDR2 is SQIVND (reference sequence). With 4 bases removed from V and 10 bases from J, the gap between germline ends came to 11 bases. The CDR3 contains 12 residues.

The gene calls are TRBV7-8 and TRBJ2-5, with 10 bases identical to TRBD2. The germline CDR1 and CDR2 sequences are SGHVS and FQNEAQ. Trimming at V came to 5 bases and at J to 0 bases, leaving 6 bases not matched to a gene. The CDR3 length is 16 residues. The DNA for the CDR3 is TGTGCCAGCAGCCCAAGCGGGAGGGGAAACCAAGAGACCCAGTACTTC. Its protein is CASSPSGRGNQETQYF.

The chain employs TRBV7-9 and TRBJ1-3; D call uncertain. V was trimmed by 2 bases and J by 0 bases, leaving 8 bases between them. The CDR3 has 15 amino acids. Germline CDR1 SEHNR, CDR2 FQNEAQ (reference sequence). CDR3: CASSLYSLSGNTIYF. The CDR3 nucleotides are TGTGCCAGCAGCTTATACAGTCTCTCTGGAAACACCATATATTTT.